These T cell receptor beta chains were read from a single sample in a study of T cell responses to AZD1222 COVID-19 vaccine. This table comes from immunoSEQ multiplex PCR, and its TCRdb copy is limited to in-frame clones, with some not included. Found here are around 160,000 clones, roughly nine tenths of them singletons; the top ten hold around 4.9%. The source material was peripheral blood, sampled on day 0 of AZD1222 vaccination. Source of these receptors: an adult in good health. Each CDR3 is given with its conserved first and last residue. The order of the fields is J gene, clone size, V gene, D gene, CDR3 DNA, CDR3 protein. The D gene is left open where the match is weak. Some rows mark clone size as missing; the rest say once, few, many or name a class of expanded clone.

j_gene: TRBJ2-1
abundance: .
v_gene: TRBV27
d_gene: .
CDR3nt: TGTGCCAGCAGTAGTCCCTCCTTCCTATACTCCTACAATGAGCAGTTCTTC
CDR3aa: CASSSPSFLYSYNEQFF

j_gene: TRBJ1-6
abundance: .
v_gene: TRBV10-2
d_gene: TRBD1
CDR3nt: TGCGCCAGCACCCGCCAGGGGGCTAATTCACCCCTCCACTTT
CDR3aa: CASTRQGANSPLHF

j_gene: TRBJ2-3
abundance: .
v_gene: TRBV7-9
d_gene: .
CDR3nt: TGTGCCAGCAGCTTAGGTACGACAGATAGCACAGATACGCAGTATTTT
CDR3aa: CASSLGTTDSTDTQYF

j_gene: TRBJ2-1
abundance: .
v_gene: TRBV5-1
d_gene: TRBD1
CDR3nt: TGCGCCAGCAGGTTGACAGGGTTTGCCTACAATGAGCAGTTCTTC
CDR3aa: CASRLTGFAYNEQFF

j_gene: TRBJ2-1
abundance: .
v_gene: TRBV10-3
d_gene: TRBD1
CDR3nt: TGTGCCATCAGTGGGGGACAGCCCACCTACAATGAGCAGTTCTTC
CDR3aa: CAISGGQPTYNEQFF

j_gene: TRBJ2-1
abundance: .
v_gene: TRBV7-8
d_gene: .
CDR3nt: TGTGCCAGCAGCCATGGGGCGGTTGAGCAGTTCTTC
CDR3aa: CASSHGAVEQFF

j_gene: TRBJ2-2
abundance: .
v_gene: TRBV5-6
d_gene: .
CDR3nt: TGTGCCAGCAGCTCCAACACCGGGGAGCTGTTTTTT
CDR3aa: CASSSNTGELFF

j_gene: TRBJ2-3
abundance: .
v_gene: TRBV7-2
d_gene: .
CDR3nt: TGTGCCAGCACCCCTTACAGTGGGGACTTTAGCACAGATACGCAGTATTTT
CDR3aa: CASTPYSGDFSTDTQYF

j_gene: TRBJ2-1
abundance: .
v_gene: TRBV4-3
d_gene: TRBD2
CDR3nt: TGCGCCAGCAGCCATTTCGGACCCGGACTAGCGGGTCACAATGAGCAGTTCTTC
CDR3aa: CASSHFGPGLAGHNEQFF

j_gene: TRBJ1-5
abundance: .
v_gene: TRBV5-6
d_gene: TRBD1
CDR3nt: TGTGCCAGCAGCAGGGACAGGGGGCTGTATCAGCCCCAGCATTTT
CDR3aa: CASSRDRGLYQPQHF

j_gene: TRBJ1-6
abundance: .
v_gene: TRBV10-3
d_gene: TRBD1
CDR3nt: TGTGCCATCAGTGCCATGGGACAGGGAAGTTCACCCCTCCACTTT
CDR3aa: CAISAMGQGSSPLHF

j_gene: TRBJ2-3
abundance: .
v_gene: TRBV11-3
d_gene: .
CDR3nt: TGTGCCAGCAGTCGCCACAGCGCGCGGGCAGATACGCAGTATTTT
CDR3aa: CASSRHSARADTQYF

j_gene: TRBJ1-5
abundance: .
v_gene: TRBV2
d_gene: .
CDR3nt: TGTGCCAGCAGTGAACAGGTCGTTGGCAATCAGCCCCAGCATTTT
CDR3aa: CASSEQVVGNQPQHF

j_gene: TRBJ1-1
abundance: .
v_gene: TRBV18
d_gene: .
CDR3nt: TGTGCCAGCTCACCACAGGGACGGAACACTGAAGCTTTCTTT
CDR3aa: CASSPQGRNTEAFF

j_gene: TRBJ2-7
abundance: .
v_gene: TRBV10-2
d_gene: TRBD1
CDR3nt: TGCGCCAGCAGTGAGCCTGGACAGGGCTCCTACGAGCAGTACTTC
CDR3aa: CASSEPGQGSYEQYF

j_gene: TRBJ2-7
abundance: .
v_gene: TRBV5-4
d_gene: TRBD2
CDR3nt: TGTGCCAGCAGCCTCGGGACTAGCGTCTCCTACGAGCAGTACTTC
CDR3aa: CASSLGTSVSYEQYF

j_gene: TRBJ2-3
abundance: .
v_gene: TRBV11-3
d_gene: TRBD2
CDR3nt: TGTGCCAGCAGCCCCCGGGAGGGGGGCACAGATACGCAGTATTTT
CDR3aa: CASSPREGGTDTQYF

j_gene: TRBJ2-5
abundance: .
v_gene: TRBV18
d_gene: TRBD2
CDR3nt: TGTGCCAGCTCACCGGTTTATCGCGGACTAGCGGGAGGGCCCACCCAAGAGACCCAGTACTTC
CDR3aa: CASSPVYRGLAGGPTQETQYF

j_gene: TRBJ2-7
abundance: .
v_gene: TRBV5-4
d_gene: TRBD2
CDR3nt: TGTGCCAGCAGCCGGGGGACTAGCGGGAGAATAGGGCTCGAGCAGTACTTC
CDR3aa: CASSRGTSGRIGLEQYF

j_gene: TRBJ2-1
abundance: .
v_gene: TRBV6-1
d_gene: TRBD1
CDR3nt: TGTGCCAGCAGTGAAGAAGGGGGCGGCTACAATGAGCAGTTCTTC
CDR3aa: CASSEEGGGYNEQFF

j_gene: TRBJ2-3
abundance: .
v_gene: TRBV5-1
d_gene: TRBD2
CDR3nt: TGCGCCAGCAGCTTAGAACTAGCGGGAGGCACAGATACGCAGTATTTT
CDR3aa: CASSLELAGGTDTQYF

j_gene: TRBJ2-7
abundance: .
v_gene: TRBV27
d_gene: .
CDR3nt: TGTGCCAGCAGTTTATCCGGTCACTCCTACGAGCAGTACTTC
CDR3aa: CASSLSGHSYEQYF

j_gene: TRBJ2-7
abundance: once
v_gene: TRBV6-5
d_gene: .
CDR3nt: TGTGCCAGCAGTTTCTCCGGGACCTCGTCCGAGCAGTACTTC
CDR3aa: CASSFSGTSSEQYF

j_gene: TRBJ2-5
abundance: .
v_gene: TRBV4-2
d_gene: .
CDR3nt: TGTGCCAGCAGCCAAGATCTTGTTGGCGCAGAGACCCAGTACTTC
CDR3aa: CASSQDLVGAETQYF

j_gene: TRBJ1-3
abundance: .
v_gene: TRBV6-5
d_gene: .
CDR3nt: TGTGCCAGCAGCCTCGGTAGCTCTGGAAACACCATATATTTT
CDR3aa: CASSLGSSGNTIYF

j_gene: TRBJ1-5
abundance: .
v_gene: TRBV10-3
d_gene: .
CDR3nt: TGTGCCATCAGTGAAGGGAGTCATAGCAATCAGCCCCAGCATTTT
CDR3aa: CAISEGSHSNQPQHF

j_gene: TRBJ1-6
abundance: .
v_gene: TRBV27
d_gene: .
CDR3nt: TGTGCCAGCAGTTTATCGGGCCAGGCCCTCCACTTT
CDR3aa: CASSLSGQALHF

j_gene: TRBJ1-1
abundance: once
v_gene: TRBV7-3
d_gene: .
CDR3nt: TGTGCCAGCAGCTCCCCGGATGCTGAAGCTTTCTTT
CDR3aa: CASSSPDAEAFF

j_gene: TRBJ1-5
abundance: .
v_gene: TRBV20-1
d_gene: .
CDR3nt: TGCAGTGCTAGTATCGGGGCAGGGGCGTTTAGCAATCAGCCCCAGCATTTT
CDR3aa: CSASIGAGAFSNQPQHF

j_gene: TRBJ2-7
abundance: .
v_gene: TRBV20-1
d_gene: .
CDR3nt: TGCAGTGAACGGGCGTACGAGCAGTACTTC
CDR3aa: CSERAYEQYF

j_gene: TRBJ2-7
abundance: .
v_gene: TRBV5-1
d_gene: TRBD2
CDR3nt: TGCGCCAGCAGCTTCAGCGGGAGAAACTACGAGCAGTACTTC
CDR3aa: CASSFSGRNYEQYF

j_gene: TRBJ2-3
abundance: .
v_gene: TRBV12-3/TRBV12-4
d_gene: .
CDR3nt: TGTGCCAGCAGTTATCCACACACAGATACGCAGTATTTT
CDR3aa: CASSYPHTDTQYF

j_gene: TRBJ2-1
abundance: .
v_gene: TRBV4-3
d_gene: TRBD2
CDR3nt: TGCGCCAGCAGCCAAGATACGCGGGAGAACAATGAGCAGTTCTTC
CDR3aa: CASSQDTRENNEQFF

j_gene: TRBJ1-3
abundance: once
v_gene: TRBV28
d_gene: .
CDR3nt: TGTGCCAGCAGTACCCAAGGGGGGACTGGAAACACCATATATTTT
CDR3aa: CASSTQGGTGNTIYF

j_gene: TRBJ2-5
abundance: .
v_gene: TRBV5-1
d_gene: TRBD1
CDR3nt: TGCGCCAGCAGCCCAGACAGGGGGGCAGAGACCCAGTACTTC
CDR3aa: CASSPDRGAETQYF

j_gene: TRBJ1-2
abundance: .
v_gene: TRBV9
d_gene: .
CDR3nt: TGTGCCAGCAGCGTAGACGGGACGGACAACTATGGCTACACCTTC
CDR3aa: CASSVDGTDNYGYTF